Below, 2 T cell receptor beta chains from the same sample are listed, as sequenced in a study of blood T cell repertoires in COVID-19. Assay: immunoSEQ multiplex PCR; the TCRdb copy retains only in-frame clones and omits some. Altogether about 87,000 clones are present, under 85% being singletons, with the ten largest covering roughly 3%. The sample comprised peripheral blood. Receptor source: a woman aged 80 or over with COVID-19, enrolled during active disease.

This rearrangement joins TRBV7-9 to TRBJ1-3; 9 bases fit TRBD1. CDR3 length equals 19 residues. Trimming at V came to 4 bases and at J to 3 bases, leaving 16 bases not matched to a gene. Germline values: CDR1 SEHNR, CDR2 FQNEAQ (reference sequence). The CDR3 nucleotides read TGTGCCAGCAGCTCTCGAGACCGAAAACAGGGGGCGGTTGGAAACACCATATATTTT. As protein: CASSSRDRKQGAVGNTIYF.

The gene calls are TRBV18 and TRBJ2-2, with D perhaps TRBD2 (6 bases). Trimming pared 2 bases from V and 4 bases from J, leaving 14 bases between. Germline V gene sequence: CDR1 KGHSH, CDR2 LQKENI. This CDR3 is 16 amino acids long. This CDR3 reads CASSPALGTRTGELFF. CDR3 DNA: TGTGCCAGCTCACCAGCATTGGGGACTCGCACCGGGGAGCTGTTTTTT.